This is a list of T cell receptor beta chains from one sample in a study of Ad26.COV2.S vaccination and SARS-CoV-2 variants. TCRdb's table, derived via immunoSEQ multiplex PCR, lists solely in-frame clones and lacks some. This sample has roughly 460,000 clones, with about 88% found just once. The material was peripheral blood, obtained in a trial of Ad26.COV2.S vaccine versus placebo. Receptors were obtained from a person aged 18-60 years who received the Ad26.COV2.S COVID-19 vaccine or a placebo. The CDR3 runs from the conserved cysteine through the conserved F or W. Each record gives: clone size, D gene, V gene, J gene, CDR3 DNA, CDR3 protein. The D gene is left open where the match is weak. Rows may omit the clone size; those that give it use once, few, many or a size class.

-	TRBD1	TRBV2	TRBJ1-1	TGTGCCAGCAGTTTTACAGGGGTGGGGGACTTAATCACTGAAGCTTTCTTT	CASSFTGVGDLITEAFF
-	-	TRBV7-2	TRBJ1-4	TGTGCCAGCAGCAACCTGGGGCTTCTTAATGAAAAACTGTTTTTT	CASSNLGLLNEKLFF
-	TRBD1	TRBV6-5	TRBJ1-1	TGTGCCAGCAGTTACACCCGCGTCGGCGGACAGGGGGCTTTCTTT	CASSYTRVGGQGAFF
-	TRBD1	TRBV19	TRBJ1-1	TGTGCCAGCATCGGGACAGGGGGCAGGAAAGCTTTCTTT	CASIGTGGRKAFF
-	TRBD2	TRBV13	TRBJ2-5	TGTGCCAGCAGCGCACTAGCGGGGGGTCAAGAGACCCAGTACTTC	CASSALAGGQETQYF
-	-	TRBV25-1	TRBJ1-5	TGTGCCAGCAGTGGAGGGGGAAACCAGCCCCAGCATTTT	CASSGGGNQPQHF
once	-	TRBV7-3	TRBJ2-2	TGTGCCAGCAGCTCCCAACTTAGACCGACGAACACCGGGGAGCTGTTTTTT	CASSSQLRPTNTGELFF
-	-	TRBV5-1	TRBJ2-7	TGCGCCAGCAGCCCTCGAGACCTCTACGAGCAGTACTTC	CASSPRDLYEQYF
-	TRBD1	TRBV3-1/TRBV3-2	TRBJ2-2	TGTGCCAGCAGCCAAGATTGGCACAGGGGCGGGGAGCTGTTTTTT	CASSQDWHRGGELFF
-	-	TRBV2	TRBJ2-2	TGTGCCAGCTGGGCAGGGGATTTCACCGGGGAGCTGTTTTTT	CASWAGDFTGELFF
-	-	TRBV20-1	TRBJ1-1	TGCAGTGCTAGTCCGGTGGGTATGAACACTGAAGCTTTCTTT	CSASPVGMNTEAFF
once	-	TRBV30	TRBJ2-5	TGTGCCTGGAGTGTACGTGGGGGGCTGCAAGAGACCCAGTACTTC	CAWSVRGGLQETQYF
-	-	TRBV11-2	TRBJ1-4	TGTGCCAGCAGCTTAGTTGGGTATGGAGAAAAACTGTTTTTT	CASSLVGYGEKLFF
-	TRBD1	TRBV18	TRBJ2-1	TGTGCCAGCTCACCACTCCAGGGGGTTGGGGGACGTGCGGATGAGCAGTTCTTC	CASSPLQGVGGRADEQFF
-	-	TRBV5-1	TRBJ2-3	TGCGCCAGCAGCTTTGGGGGAGGTAACACAGATACGCAGTATTTT	CASSFGGGNTDTQYF
-	TRBD1	TRBV24-1	TRBJ1-1	TGTGCCACCTCCCCGACAGGGGTGGGCACTGAAGCTTTCTTT	CATSPTGVGTEAFF
few	-	TRBV27	TRBJ1-3	TGTGCCAGCAGACTCTCTGGAAACACCATATATTTT	CASRLSGNTIYF
-	TRBD1	TRBV19	TRBJ2-1	TGTGCCAGTAGTATCCCAGGGGGCAGGGGGAACAATGAGCAGTTCTTC	CASSIPGGRGNNEQFF
-	-	TRBV2	TRBJ2-3	TGTGCCAGCAGTGAATTGCAGGGTGGGACAGATACGCAGTATTTT	CASSELQGGTDTQYF
-	-	TRBV11-2	TRBJ2-1	TGTGCCAGCAGCATAATGGGGAGCTCCTACAATGAGCAGTTCTTC	CASSIMGSSYNEQFF
few	-	TRBV5-1	TRBJ1-1	TGCGCCAGCCGACTACTGACAGGTGAAAACACTGAAGCTTTCTTT	CASRLLTGENTEAFF
-	-	TRBV28	TRBJ1-5	TGTGCCAGCAGTTTTCCGGGTGGTCAGCCCCAGCATTTT	CASSFPGGQPQHF
-	TRBD2	TRBV5-1	TRBJ2-7	TGCGCCAGCACCCGCCTGGGCGGGAGTGGAGAGCAGTACTTC	CASTRLGGSGEQYF
-	-	TRBV9	TRBJ2-3	TGTGCCAGCAGCGTAGGTGCAGATACGCAGTATTTT	CASSVGADTQYF
-	-	TRBV9	TRBJ2-2	TGTGCCAGCAGCTCCCCCCCGGAAAAAGCCACCGGGGAGCTGTTTTTT	CASSSPPEKATGELFF
-	-	TRBV9	TRBJ1-4	TGTGCCAACAACACAGACGAGCTTGGAAAACTGTTTTTT	CANNTDELGKLFF
-	-	TRBV18	TRBJ2-7	TGTGCCAGCTCACCATCGCTGGGCTACGAGCAGTACTTC	CASSPSLGYEQYF
-	-	TRBV28	TRBJ1-1	TGTGCCAGCAGTTTATTCCTACCGGACTTTAGCACTGAAGCTTTCTTT	CASSLFLPDFSTEAFF
-	-	TRBV19	TRBJ2-7	TGTGCCAGTAGTATCCAGTCAGGGCACGAGCAGTACTTC	CASSIQSGHEQYF
-	-	TRBV30	TRBJ1-5	TGTGCCTGGAGTGTACAAAAGATGAGGGGCGCTCGGCAGCCCCAGCATTTT	CAWSVQKMRGARQPQHF
-	-	TRBV5-1	TRBJ1-3	TGCGCCAGCAGCTTGGTTATGGGGGCGGACACCATATATTTT	CASSLVMGADTIYF
-	-	TRBV7-9	TRBJ2-5	TGTGCCAGCAGCTCGTGGGGCCTGCAAGAGACCCAGTACTTC	CASSSWGLQETQYF
once	TRBD2	TRBV7-6	TRBJ2-7	TGTGCCAGCAGACGGACTAGCGGGAGTTACGAGCAGTACTTC	CASRRTSGSYEQYF
-	-	TRBV27	TRBJ1-6	TGTGCCAGCAGGGAAGACTATAATTCACCCCTCCACTTT	CASREDYNSPLHF
-	-	TRBV6-1	TRBJ2-7	TGTGCCAGCAGTGACGTCTTCCTCTCCTACGAGCAGTACTTC	CASSDVFLSYEQYF
-	-	TRBV11-2	TRBJ1-1	TGTGCCAGCAGCTTAGGTTGGGCAGGGGAAGCTTTCTTT	CASSLGWAGEAFF
-	-	TRBV9	TRBJ1-3	TGTGCCAGCAGCGTAACAGGGCCCGACTCTGGAAACACCATATATTTT	CASSVTGPDSGNTIYF
-	-	TRBV28	TRBJ1-2	TGTGCCAGCAGTAGGGGGGGTACGGACTATGGCTACACCTTC	CASSRGGTDYGYTF
-	-	TRBV29-1	TRBJ2-2	TGCAGCGTTGTGGTTCTCCAAAACACCGGGGAGCTGTTTTTT	CSVVVLQNTGELFF
once	-	TRBV2	TRBJ2-7	TGTGCCAGCAGTGAAGCAGGGAATACGCTCGAGCAGTACTTC	CASSEAGNTLEQYF
-	-	TRBV19	TRBJ2-6	TGTGCCAGTAGTATCAGGTACTCTGGGGCCAACGTCCTGACTTTC	CASSIRYSGANVLTF
-	TRBD1	TRBV7-2	TRBJ2-5	TGTGCCAGCAGCTTCCCTTTAGGGGGCGCGGAGACCCAGTACTTC	CASSFPLGGAETQYF
-	TRBD1	TRBV19	TRBJ1-4	TGTGCCAGTAGTCCCCTGAACAGGGGGCGAGCTAATGAAAAACTGTTTTTT	CASSPLNRGRANEKLFF
-	TRBD1	TRBV19	TRBJ2-1	TGTGCCAGTAGTATATGGTCAGGGGGAAACAATGAGCAGTTCTTC	CASSIWSGGNNEQFF
-	TRBD1	TRBV7-9	TRBJ1-4	TGTGCCAGCAGCTTATCCGGGACAGCTATTAATGAAAAACTGTTTTTT	CASSLSGTAINEKLFF
-	TRBD1	TRBV24-1	TRBJ1-2	TGTGCCACCTCGGAAGGGGGCAACTATGGCTACACCTTC	CATSEGGNYGYTF
-	TRBD1	TRBV11-2	TRBJ2-2	TGTGCCAGCAGCCAGGGACAGGGGGCGCGTACCGGGGAGCTGTTTTTT	CASSQGQGARTGELFF
-	-	TRBV7-6	TRBJ2-3	TGTGCCAGCAGCTTAGTTAGCGGTCACACAGATACGCAGTATTTT	CASSLVSGHTDTQYF
-	TRBD1	TRBV7-6	TRBJ1-3	TGTGCCAGCAGCTCAACAGACAGGGCCGGAAACACCATATATTTT	CASSSTDRAGNTIYF
once	-	TRBV3-1/TRBV3-2	TRBJ2-7	TGTGCCAGCAGCCTCCGGGACCCCTACGAGCAGTACTTC	CASSLRDPYEQYF
-	-	TRBV5-1	TRBJ2-1	TGCGCCAGCAGCTTGGTGGCAGACTCCTACAATGAGCAGTTCTTC	CASSLVADSYNEQFF
-	TRBD2	TRBV5-4	TRBJ2-3	TGTGCCAGCAGCTGGGGGAGCGGGAGGGCCTCGGATACGCAGTATTTT	CASSWGSGRASDTQYF
-	-	TRBV7-9	TRBJ2-7	TGTGCCAGCAGCTGGGACACCTACGAGCAGTACTTC	CASSWDTYEQYF
-	TRBD2	TRBV4-1	TRBJ2-7	TGCGCCAGCAGCCAGGAGACTAGCGCCGTCTACGAGCAGTACTTC	CASSQETSAVYEQYF
-	-	TRBV5-4	TRBJ1-2	TGTGCCAGCAGCTTTCAATTTCAAGGCGGCTACACCTTC	CASSFQFQGGYTF
-	-	TRBV4-2	TRBJ2-5	TGTGCCAGCAGCCAAGAGTATGGGGGGCGAAAGACCCAGTACTTC	CASSQEYGGRKTQYF
-	-	TRBV5-1	TRBJ2-1	TGCGCCAGCAGCTTGGACGTCGGGCGCTACAATGAGCAGTTCTTC	CASSLDVGRYNEQFF
few	-	TRBV18	TRBJ1-6	TGTGCCAGCTCACCAGCCCGCTCCTATAATTCACCCCTCCACTTT	CASSPARSYNSPLHF
-	TRBD1	TRBV28	TRBJ2-5	TGTGCCAGCTTAGGGGGCTCGGAGACCCAGTACTTC	CASLGGSETQYF